Sequencing of this T cell receptor beta chain was carried out in a study of Ad26.COV2.S vaccination and SARS-CoV-2 variants. Broader study findings: Similar non-spike TCR breadth was seen in vaccine and placebo recipients. Measures of TCR breadth and depth may have fallen short of total T cell responses. Greater spike-specific TCR breadth was seen in vaccine recipients than in placebo recipients.

Sequencing used immunoSEQ multiplex PCR; TCRdb keeps in-frame clones, though not all of them. This table has about 350,000 clones, 92% appearing once. This CDR3 region has 11 residues. V shed 2 bases and J shed 5 bases, with 0 bases lying between them. Germline CDR1 is SNHLY and CDR2 is FYNNEI. A remark on this clone: No antigen is known for it.

The sample consisted of peripheral blood, taken after recovery from COVID-19. The rearrangement links TRBV2 to TRBJ2-2, with unresolved D. This TCR derives from a human donor who had recovered from COVID-19. The CDR3: CASSETGELFF. CDR3 DNA: TGTGCCAGCAGTGAAACCGGGGAGCTGTTTTTT.